One sample yielded the 15 T cell receptor beta chains listed below, sequenced in a study of blood T cell repertoires in COVID-19. Here immunoSEQ multiplex PCR was the method, and the copy in TCRdb shows in-frame clones only, minus some. The sample includes 95,000 to 100,000 clones, around 80% of them seen just once. Material for sequencing was peripheral blood. The receptors shown here come from a man in his 70s with acute or convalescent COVID-19.

J is TRBJ1-5 and V is TRBV21-1. TRBV21-1 is assigned pseudogene status. The CDR3 sequence is 15 residues long. CDR3 amino acids: CASSKAAGSNQPQHF. Here the CDR3 DNA reads TGTGCCAGCAGCAAAGCCGCCGGGAGCAATCAGCCCCAGCATTTT.

The V and J genes are TRBV6-4 and TRBJ1-1; 7 bases line up with TRBD1. This CDR3 contains 13 residues. The germline gives CDR1 MRHNA, CDR2 SNTAGT. V was clipped by 4 bases and J by 6 bases; unmatched bases: 5. CDR3 bases: TGTGCCAGCAGTGTCGGGACAGCATCTGAAGCTTTCTTT. Translated, it gives CASSVGTASEAFF.

This clone was counted once. V is TRBV19 and J is TRBJ2-7; tentatively, D is TRBD2 (5 bases). Per the germline V gene, CDR1 is LNHDA and CDR2 is SQIVND (reference sequence). The V end was cut by 3 bases, the J end by 3 bases, with 15 bases between. There are 15 residues in the CDR3. CDR3 nucleotides: TGTGCCAGTAGTATCGGACTCCCGCCCCTCTACGAGCAGTACTTC. This gives the protein CASSIGLPPLYEQYF.

The chain uses TRBV3-1 (or the pseudogene TRBV3-2) and TRBJ2-1, with D perhaps matching TRBD2 (7 bases). V dropped 1 base and J dropped 9 bases, with 16 bases sitting between them. Germline CDR1 LGHDT, CDR2 YNNKEL (reference sequence). The CDR3 contains 15 residues. The CDR3 reads CASSQGTRGYSEQFF. CDR3 DNA: TGTGCCAGCAGCCAAGGGACTAGGGGGTATAGTGAGCAGTTCTTC.

The chain recombines TRBV7-9 with TRBJ1-5; 8 nucleotides align to TRBD1. The CDR3 loop spans 15 amino acids. Germline assignment: CDR1 SEHNR and CDR2 FQNEAQ (reference sequence). Trimming cost V 1 base and J 2 bases; bases outside gene matches: 1. The DNA for the CDR3 is TGTGCCAGCAGCTTAGGCAGGGGGCGCAATCAGCCCCAGCATTTT. Protein sequence: CASSLGRGRNQPQHF.

This clone was observed a few times. One end of the junction does not line up with germline, which may come from a read error. The rearrangement joins TRBV5-8 to TRBJ2-1; 7 bases agree with TRBD1. Germline V gives CDR1 SGHTS, CDR2 YDEGEE. The CDR3 consists of 16 residues. The CDR3 DNA sequence: TGTGCCAGCAACTTGATTACGACAACTGGACAGGTCGAGCAGTTCTTC. Protein product: CASNLITTTGQVEQFF.

The chain couples TRBV11-1 to TRBJ2-5; TRBD2 aligns across 10 bases. This CDR3 has 15 amino acids. Trimming at V came to 6 bases and at J to 1 base, leaving 5 bases not matched to a gene. Per germline, CDR1 SGHAT and CDR2 FQDESV (reference sequence). The CDR3 DNA is TGTGCCAGCAGGACTAAGCGGGGGGGCCAAGAGACCCAGTACTTC. Translated, it gives CASRTKRGGQETQYF.

The rearrangement uses TRBV3-1 (or the pseudogene TRBV3-2) and TRBJ1-2, with a weak D call TRBD1 (6 bases). Trimming pared 4 bases from V and 6 bases from J, leaving 15 bases between. The CDR3 length is 14 residues. Per the germline V gene, CDR1 is LGHDT and CDR2 is YNNKEL (reference sequence). CDR3 DNA sequence: TGTGCCAGCAGCCTCGGGACATACTCTAATGGCTACACCTTC. It specifies CASSLGTYSNGYTF.

This clone was detected a few times. The rearrangement joins TRBV14 to TRBJ1-4, with a tentative D call TRBD1 (6 bases). Germline loops: CDR1 SGHDN, CDR2 FVKESK. Between the trimmed V and J ends, which lost 3 bases and 13 bases, there was a span of 15 bases. The CDR3 is 13 amino acids. The CDR3 loop is CASSHSQGKGLFF. The CDR3 nucleotides read TGTGCCAGCAGCCACTCTCAGGGGAAGGGACTGTTTTTT. The whole variable domain, filled in from reference TRBV14 and TRBJ1-4, reads EAGVTQFPSHSVIEKGQTVTLRCDPISGHDNLYWYRRVMGKEIKFLLHFVKESKQDESGMPNNRFLAERTGGTYSTLKVQPAELEDSGVYFCASSHSQGKGLFFGSGTQLSVL.

In nucleotides, the CDR3 is TGTGCCAGCAGCCCGCGTAAAGCGGGGGGAGGTGGCTCCTACAATGAGCAGTTCTTC. It codes for CASSPRKAGGGGSYNEQFF. The chain carries TRBV3-1 (or the pseudogene TRBV3-2) and TRBJ2-1; 9 bases align to TRBD2. The V segment lost 4 bases and the J segment 0 bases; nucleotides outside the gene matches: 13. CDR3 size: 19 residues. Germline V gene lookup returns CDR1 LGHDT and CDR2 YNNKEL (reference sequence).

This chain connects TRBV5-1 to TRBJ1-1; TRBD1 is a possible D gene (6 bases). From germline, CDR1 is SGHRS and CDR2 YFSETQ. The V end lost 4 bases, the J end lost 6 bases, and 13 bases lay between the germline ends. CDR3 length equals 13 residues. The CDR3 region has the DNA TGCGCCAGCAGCAACAGGGCAACGGCTGAAGCTTTCTTT. As protein: CASSNRATAEAFF.

The chain links TRBV7-3 to TRBJ2-3, with TRBD2 matching over 7 bases. J was trimmed by 1 base and V by 1 base; bases with no gene match: 2. This CDR3 comprises 15 residues. Germline assignment: CDR1 SGHTA and CDR2 FQGTGA. CDR3 sequence (DNA): TGTGCCAGCAGCTTAAGCGGGAGACGCACAGATACGCAGTATTTT. Translating it yields CASSLSGRRTDTQYF.

The chain couples TRBV9 to TRBJ1-1; possible D gene TRBD1, 5 bases. The CDR3 contains 14 residues. Germline CDR1 is SGDLS and CDR2 is YYNGEE. Trimming pared 4 bases from V and 0 bases from J, leaving 10 bases between. The CDR3 coding sequence is TGTGCCAGCAGCCCCCGACAGTTGAACACTGAAGCTTTCTTT. This gives the protein CASSPRQLNTEAFF. Variable domain in full (rest from reference TRBV9 and TRBJ1-1): DSGVTQTPKHLITATGQRVTLRCSPRSGDLSVYWYQQSLDQGLQFLIQYYNGEERAKGNILERFSAQQFPDLHSELNLSSLELGDSALYFCASSPRQLNTEAFFGQGTRLTVV.

The chain couples TRBV7-3 to TRBJ1-5; possible D gene TRBD1, 5 bases. The CDR3 totals 13 residues. V was cut by 0 bases and J by 9 bases, with 9 bases left in between. Germline-derived CDR1 and CDR2 are SGHTA and FQGTGA. In nucleotides, the CDR3 is TGTGCCAGCAGCTTAACTAGCGGGGGGCCCCAGCATTTT. Its protein product is CASSLTSGGPQHF.

The rearrangement uses TRBV19 and TRBJ2-1, with TRBD2 matching over 11 bases. V shed 9 bases and J 5 bases; nucleotides not matched to a gene: 12. The germline CDR1 and CDR2 sequences are LNHDA and SQIVND (reference sequence). This CDR3 contains 16 residues. DNA for the CDR3: TGTGCCAGCTCTCAATCCGGGACTAGCGGTAACAATGAGCAGTTCTTC. Translating it yields CASSQSGTSGNNEQFF.